This TCR beta chain was sequenced in a study of regulatory dendritic cells for organ transplantation. The CDR3 is made up of 13 amino acids. Germline CDR1 and CDR2: SGHVS and FNYEAQ. Trimming removed 4 bases from V and 6 bases from J, with 10 bases in between. Sequencing was performed with immunoSEQ multiplex PCR; in TCRdb, only in-frame clones are kept and a portion is missing. This table has about 30,000 clones, almost 80% appearing once. The source of this sequence is a human donor in good health. The genes are TRBV7-6 and TRBJ1-5, with D hard to call. Sequencing was performed on memory CD4+ T cells from blood. Subset indicated: CD45RO+ memory T cells. CDR3 amino acids: CASSSSEVQPQHF. The CDR3 DNA follows: TGTGCCAGCAGCTCCTCGGAGGTTCAGCCCCAGCATTTT.